This T cell receptor beta chain was identified during a study of technical replicates of blood from a few donors. The table came from immunoSEQ multiplex PCR; TCRdb's copy has only in-frame clones and leaves some out. The table has just over 95,000 clones, about 95% seen once. Deletions cut 1 base from V and 2 bases from J, with 21 bases between. Germline V gene sequence: CDR1 GTSNPN, CDR2 SVGIG (reference sequence). The CDR3 has 17 amino acids. V usage is TRBV30 and J usage is TRBJ2-7, with TRBD2 as a possible D gene (6 bases). This sequence was found in a human donor in good health. Sequencing was performed on T cells isolated from PBMCs. CDR3 sequence (DNA): TGTGCCTGGAGTGGTGGTCTAGCCGGGGGATCGGCCTACGAGCAGTACTTC. It encodes CAWSGGLAGGSAYEQYF. The variable domain in full, with the rest retrieved from reference TRBV30 and TRBJ2-7, is SQTIHQWPATLVQPVGSPLSLECTVEGTSNPNLYWYRQAAGRGLQLLFYSVGIGQISSEVPQNLSASRPQDRQFILSSKKLLLSDSGFYLCAWSGGLAGGSAYEQYFGPGTRLTVT.